Listed here are 28 T cell receptor beta chains from one sample, sequenced in a study of T cell responses to AZD1222 COVID-19 vaccine. Here immunoSEQ multiplex PCR was the method, and the copy in TCRdb shows in-frame clones only, minus some. The profile shows roughly 130,000 clones, 92% of them singletons. Sequenced here: peripheral blood, sampled on day 0 of AZD1222 vaccination. Every receptor here comes from an adult in good health.

The CDR3 DNA reads as TGTGCCAGCAGCCAGGGGGGAGATACTGAAGCTTTCTTT. Its protein product is CASSQGGDTEAFF. The chain employs TRBV11-3 and TRBJ1-1, with 7 nucleotides matching TRBD1. The CDR3 consists of 13 residues. Per the germline V gene, CDR1 is SGHNT and CDR2 is YENEEA. The junction had 5 bases not matched to a gene; V was cut back by 5 bases and J by 5 bases.

The CDR3 loop is CATSRRAAEYEQYF. In DNA, the CDR3 is TGTGCCACCAGCAGAAGGGCGGCGGAGTACGAGCAGTACTTC. The chain uses TRBV15 and TRBJ2-7; no reliable D call. V gave up 2 bases and J gave up 4 bases, with 12 bases separating them. This CDR3 is 14 amino acids long. Germline V gene lookup returns CDR1 LNHNV and CDR2 YYDKDF (reference sequence).

The rearrangement uses TRBV6-4 and TRBJ2-3; 10 bases fit TRBD2. The CDR3 consists of 13 residues. The J segment lost 9 bases and the V segment lost 6 bases, leaving 6 bases of the junction unmatched. Germline V gene sequence: CDR1 MRHNA, CDR2 SNTAGT. The CDR3 is CASSEGLASTQYF. The CDR3 bases are TGTGCCAGCAGCGAGGGACTAGCGAGCACGCAGTATTTT.

The V call is TRBV12-5, the J call TRBJ2-2; the D is unclear. V was shortened by 0 bases and J by 7 bases, with 6 bases between the two germline ends. Germline V CDR1 and CDR2: LGHNT, FRNRAP. CDR3 size: 13 residues. CDR3 sequence reads: CASGLVSGGELFF. CDR3 sequence (DNA): TGTGCTAGTGGTTTGGTATCTGGCGGGGAGCTGTTTTTT.

This chain connects TRBV27 to TRBJ2-1, with 10 bases matching TRBD2. CDR3 length: 17 amino acids. The germline V gene encodes CDR1 MNHEY and CDR2 SMNVEV (reference sequence). The J segment lost 0 bases and the V segment lost 5 bases, leaving 7 bases of the junction unmatched. The CDR3 protein is CASSRLAGDLSYNEQFF. CDR3 DNA: TGTGCCAGCAGTCGTCTAGCGGGGGACCTCTCCTACAATGAGCAGTTCTTC.

The CDR3 sequence: CASSQGTKAFF. The CDR3 bases are TGCGCCAGCAGCCAAGGGACAAAAGCTTTCTTT. The chain joins TRBV4-3 to TRBJ1-1; maybe TRBD1 (5 bases). This CDR3 spans 11 amino acids. Trimming pared 1 base from V and 9 bases from J, leaving 6 bases between. Germline CDR1 is LGHNA and CDR2 is YSLEER.

As DNA, the CDR3 is TGTGCCAGCAGCTCGCTACAGGGGGCCCTCTCAAACTATGGCTACACCTTC. Encoded protein: CASSSLQGALSNYGYTF. The chain carries TRBV11-2 and TRBJ1-2; 9 bases align to TRBD1. Germline assignment: CDR1 SGHAT and CDR2 FQNNGV. V lost 4 bases to trimming and J lost 2 bases; unmatched junction nucleotides: 11. The CDR3 is 17 residues long.

The chain recombines TRBV4-2 with TRBJ2-3; D remains unclear. The ends were cut back, 1 base at V and 11 bases at J, with 4 bases in the middle. Germline V gene lookup returns CDR1 LGHNA and CDR2 YNFKEQ. This CDR3 has 10 amino acids. In nucleotides, the CDR3 is TGTGCCAGCAGCCAAGGGAGGCAGTATTTT. Protein: CASSQGRQYF.

The rearrangement uses TRBV19 and TRBJ1-6; possibly TRBD1 for D (6 bases). V was cut by 10 bases and J by 2 bases, with 15 bases left in between. Germline CDR1 and CDR2: LNHDA and SQIVND (reference sequence). The CDR3 is 15 residues long. The CDR3 region is CATEQGPPYNSPLHF. The CDR3 nucleotides read TGTGCCACCGAACAGGGACCGCCCTATAATTCACCCCTCCACTTT.

The V call is TRBV5-1, the J call TRBJ2-1; tentative D call: TRBD1 (5 bases). The CDR3 loop spans 16 amino acids. The germline V gene encodes CDR1 SGHRS and CDR2 YFSETQ. V gave up 1 base and J gave up 0 bases, with 11 bases separating them. The CDR3 spells CASSLSGPSSYNEQFF. As DNA, the CDR3 is TGCGCCAGCAGCTTGTCAGGGCCTAGCTCCTACAATGAGCAGTTCTTC. Full variable domain (missing parts from reference TRBV5-1 and TRBJ2-1): KAGVTQTPRYLIKTRGQQVTLSCSPISGHRSVSWYQQTPGQGLQFLFEYFSETQRNKGNFPGRFSGRQFSNSRSEMNVSTLELGDSALYLCASSLSGPSSYNEQFFGPGTRLTVL.

This sequence joins TRBV7-9 and TRBJ2-4, with D maybe TRBD2 (5 bases). Between the trimmed V and J ends, which lost 3 bases and 0 bases, there was a span of 9 bases. Looked up from germline, CDR1 is SEHNR and CDR2 is FQNEAQ (reference sequence). The CDR3 is made up of 15 amino acids. The CDR3 DNA follows: TGTGCCAGCAGCTTGGACGGGATAGCCAAAAACATTCAGTACTTC. Its translation is CASSLDGIAKNIQYF.

The chain combines TRBV15 with TRBJ2-1, with TRBD2 matching over 8 bases. The CDR3 runs to 15 residues. CDR1 is LNHNV and CDR2 is YYDKDF in the germline V gene (reference sequence). After removal of 1 base from V and 6 bases from J, the junction contained 5 bases not matched to a gene. The CDR3 sequence: CATSRVRGGLNEQFF. CDR3 DNA sequence: TGTGCCACCAGCAGAGTTCGGGGGGGCCTCAATGAGCAGTTCTTC.

The V and J genes are TRBV9 and TRBJ2-2; 8 bases are a match to TRBD2. The V gene end was trimmed by 2 bases and the J gene end by 2 bases; junction bases not matched to a gene: 5. The V gene's germline CDR1 is SGDLS and CDR2 YYNGEE. This CDR3 contains 16 residues. The CDR3 region is CASSVLAGTNTGELFF. DNA of the CDR3: TGTGCCAGCAGCGTTTTAGCGGGGACAAACACCGGGGAGCTGTTTTTT.

The chain employs TRBV3-1 (or the pseudogene TRBV3-2) and TRBJ1-1, with D possibly being TRBD1 (6 bases). Trimming removed 4 bases from V and 4 bases from J, with 13 bases in between. CDR1 and CDR2 (germline): LGHDT, YNNKEL (reference sequence). The CDR3 has 14 residues. As DNA, the CDR3 is TGTGCCAGCAGCCGCAGGGGAAGGGCCACTGAAGCTTTCTTT. This translates into CASSRRGRATEAFF.

The chain joins TRBV6-6 to TRBJ1-1; TRBD1 aligns across 7 bases. The CDR3 sequence is 14 residues long. The germline gives CDR1 MNHNY, CDR2 SVGAGI (reference sequence). Trimming cost V 5 bases and J 7 bases; bases outside gene matches: 10. This CDR3 is CASSRPRQGNEAFF. DNA for the CDR3: TGTGCCAGCAGTCGCCCGAGACAGGGAAATGAAGCTTTCTTT.

J is TRBJ2-7 and V is TRBV25-1; 10 nucleotides agree with TRBD1. The germline CDR1 and CDR2 sequences are MGHDK and SYGVNS. Unmatched junction bases numbered 6, after V lost 10 bases and J lost 0 bases. This CDR3 has 14 residues. This CDR3 is CATYGDRGSYEQYF. DNA for the CDR3: TGTGCCACCTATGGGGACAGGGGCTCCTACGAGCAGTACTTC.

The V gene is TRBV29-1, the J gene TRBJ1-3, with D unclear. The V gene lost 2 bases and the J gene lost 0 bases, with 8 bases spanning the gap. The CDR3 has 14 residues. Germline CDR1 reads SQVTM; CDR2 reads ANQGSEA. CDR3: CSVESSDSGNTIYF. The DNA for the CDR3 is TGCAGCGTTGAAAGCTCTGACTCTGGAAACACCATATATTTT.

The chain joins TRBV6-2 or TRBV6-3 to TRBJ1-5, with 9 positions matching TRBD1. Looked up from germline, CDR1 is MNHEY and CDR2 is SVGEGT. V lost 2 bases and J lost 6; bases outside the gene matches: 5. This CDR3 region has 15 residues. CDR3 residues: CASSYLGTGTQPQHF. In DNA form, the CDR3 reads TGTGCCAGCAGTTACCTGGGGACAGGGACTCAGCCCCAGCATTTT.

The V gene is TRBV6-5, the J gene TRBJ1-5; D perhaps matches TRBD1 (5 bases). The CDR3 consists of 15 residues. Germline V gene lookup returns CDR1 MNHEY and CDR2 SVGAGI. The V end lost 8 bases, the J end lost 3 bases, and 17 bases lay between the germline ends. This CDR3 is CASLWGIGINQPQHF. The CDR3 DNA sequence: TGTGCCAGCCTTTGGGGGATTGGTATCAATCAGCCCCAGCATTTT.

The rearrangement joins TRBV5-1 to TRBJ1-1; maybe TRBD1 (6 bases). The CDR3 runs 15 residues. In germline, CDR1 is SGHRS, CDR2 YFSETQ. V was cut by 4 bases and J by 2 bases, with 15 bases left in between. CDR3 bases: TGCGCCAGCAGCCGAGGGACACCAGCTAACACTGAAGCTTTCTTT. It codes for CASSRGTPANTEAFF.

The V call is TRBV6-6, the J call TRBJ1-1; D not certain. The V gene lost 5 bases and the J gene lost 2 bases, with 9 bases spanning the gap. The CDR3 runs to 13 residues. Germline V CDR1 and CDR2: MNHNY, SVGAGI (reference sequence). The CDR3 region has the DNA TGTGCCAGCAGTCTTCAGGCTAACACTGAAGCTTTCTTT. Translated, it gives CASSLQANTEAFF.

The chain joins TRBV28 to TRBJ1-2; D gene uncertain. Trimming cost V 7 bases and J 6 bases, with 15 bases left between them. The germline V gene encodes CDR1 MDHEN and CDR2 SYDVKM. The CDR3 runs 13 residues. The CDR3, as DNA: TGTGCCAGCAACAACGGGAATTTTGATGGCTACACCTTC. Its protein is CASNNGNFDGYTF.

The chain is built from TRBV7-8 and TRBJ2-6; D is possibly TRBD1 or TRBD2 (5 bases each). Germline values: CDR1 SGHVS, CDR2 FQNEAQ. V was shortened by 5 bases and J by 0 bases, with 14 bases between the two germline ends. The CDR3 spans 17 residues. The CDR3 loop is CASSGPGPSSGANVLTF. The CDR3, as DNA: TGTGCCAGCAGCGGACCGGGACCGAGCTCTGGGGCCAACGTCCTGACTTTC.

The chain uses TRBV27 and TRBJ2-6; D gene unclear. The CDR3 contains 16 residues. The V gene lost 7 bases and the J gene lost 6 bases, with 19 bases spanning the gap. Looked up from germline, CDR1 is MNHEY and CDR2 is SMNVEV (reference sequence). The CDR3 nucleotides are TGTGCCAGCAAAAAAGGTACCGCCCTGTCGGCCAACGTCCTGACTTTC. Residues: CASKKGTALSANVLTF.

The gene calls are TRBV6-2 or TRBV6-3 and TRBJ1-2; D unresolved. Germline assignment: CDR1 MNHEY and CDR2 SVGEGT. The V end was cut by 5 bases, the J end by 6 bases, with 13 bases between. CDR3 size: 13 residues. CDR3 amino acids: CASSQVRQNGYTF. The DNA of the CDR3 is TGTGCCAGCAGTCAAGTTCGGCAGAATGGCTACACCTTC.

This chain joins TRBV6-5 and TRBJ2-1; no clear D. Germline V gene lookup returns CDR1 MNHEY and CDR2 SVGAGI. CDR3 length equals 13 residues. Trimming removed 6 bases from V and 3 bases from J, with 9 bases in between. The CDR3 sequence is CASRARNYNEQFF. The CDR3 DNA sequence: TGTGCCAGCAGGGCCAGGAACTACAATGAGCAGTTCTTC.

V is TRBV6-5 and J is TRBJ1-4; D is perhaps TRBD1 (5 bases). CDR3 length equals 14 residues. V was shortened by 0 bases and J by 7 bases, with 9 bases between the two germline ends. Germline lookup yields CDR1 MNHEY and CDR2 SVGAGI. In DNA form, the CDR3 reads TGTGCCAGCAGTTACTCTCGGGACGGTGAAAAACTGTTTTTT. Protein product: CASSYSRDGEKLFF.

The chain uses TRBV18 and TRBJ2-5; 9 bases are a match to TRBD2. Germline V gene lookup returns CDR1 KGHSH and CDR2 LQKENI. Trimming at V came to 6 bases and at J to 1 base, leaving 3 bases not matched to a gene. This CDR3 spans 14 amino acids. CDR3 sequence reads: CASSEAGGQETQYF. The CDR3 coding sequence is TGTGCCAGCTCCGAAGCGGGGGGCCAAGAGACCCAGTACTTC.